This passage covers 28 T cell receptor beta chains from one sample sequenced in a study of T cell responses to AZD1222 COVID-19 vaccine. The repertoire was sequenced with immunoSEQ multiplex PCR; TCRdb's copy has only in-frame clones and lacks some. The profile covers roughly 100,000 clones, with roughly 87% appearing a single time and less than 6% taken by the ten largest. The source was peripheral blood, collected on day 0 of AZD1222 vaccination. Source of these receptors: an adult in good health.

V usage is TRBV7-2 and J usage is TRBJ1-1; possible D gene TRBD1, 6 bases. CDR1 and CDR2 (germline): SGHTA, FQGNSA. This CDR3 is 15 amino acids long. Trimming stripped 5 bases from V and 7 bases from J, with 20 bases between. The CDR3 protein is CASSRVLTGTDEAFF. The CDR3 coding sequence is TGTGCCAGCAGCCGCGTATTAACAGGGACGGATGAAGCTTTCTTT.

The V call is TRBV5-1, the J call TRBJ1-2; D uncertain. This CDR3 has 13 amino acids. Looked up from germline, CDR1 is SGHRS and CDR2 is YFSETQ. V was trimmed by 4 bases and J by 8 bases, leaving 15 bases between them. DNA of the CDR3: TGCGCCAGCAGCCCGGAGCTGCTAAAGGGCTACACCTTC. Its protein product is CASSPELLKGYTF.

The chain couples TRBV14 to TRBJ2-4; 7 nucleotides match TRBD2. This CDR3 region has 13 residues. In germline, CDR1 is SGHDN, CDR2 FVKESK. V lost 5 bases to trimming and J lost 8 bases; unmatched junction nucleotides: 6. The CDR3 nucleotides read TGTGCCAGCAGCTCTCCGGGAGGCGACATTCAGTACTTC. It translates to CASSSPGGDIQYF.

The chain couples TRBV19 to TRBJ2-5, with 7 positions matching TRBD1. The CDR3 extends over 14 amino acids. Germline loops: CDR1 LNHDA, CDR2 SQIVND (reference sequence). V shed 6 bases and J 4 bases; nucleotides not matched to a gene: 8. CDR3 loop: CASRPSRDRETQYF. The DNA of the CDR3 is TGTGCCAGTAGACCTTCCCGGGACAGAGAGACCCAGTACTTC. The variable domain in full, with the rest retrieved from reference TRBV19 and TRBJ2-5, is DGGITQSPKYLFRKEGQNVTLSCEQNLNHDAMYWYRQDPGQGLRLIYYSQIVNDFQKGDIAEGYSVSREKKESFPLTVTSAQKNPTAFYLCASRPSRDRETQYFGPGTRLLVL.

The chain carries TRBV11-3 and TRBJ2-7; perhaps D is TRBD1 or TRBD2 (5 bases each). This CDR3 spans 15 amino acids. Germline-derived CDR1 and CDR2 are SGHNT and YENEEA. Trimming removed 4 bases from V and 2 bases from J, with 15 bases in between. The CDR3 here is CASSSAGTGTYEQYF. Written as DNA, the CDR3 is TGTGCCAGCAGCTCCGCCGGGACGGGAACCTACGAGCAGTACTTC.

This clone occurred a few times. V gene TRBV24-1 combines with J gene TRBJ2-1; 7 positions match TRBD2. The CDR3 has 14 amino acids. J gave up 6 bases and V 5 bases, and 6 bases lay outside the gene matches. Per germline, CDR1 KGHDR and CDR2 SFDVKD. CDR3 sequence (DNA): TGTGCCACCAGTGTTAGACTAGCAACCAATGAGCAGTTCTTC. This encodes CATSVRLATNEQFF.

The CDR3 DNA sequence: TGTGCCAGCAGTCAGCCTACAGGGGACTATGGCTACACCTTC. As protein: CASSQPTGDYGYTF. This chain connects TRBV5-8 to TRBJ1-2; 7 bases agree with TRBD1. CDR1 and CDR2 (germline): SGHTS, YDEGEE. The V gene end was trimmed by 5 bases and the J gene end by 3 bases; junction bases not matched to a gene: 7. This CDR3 contains 14 residues.

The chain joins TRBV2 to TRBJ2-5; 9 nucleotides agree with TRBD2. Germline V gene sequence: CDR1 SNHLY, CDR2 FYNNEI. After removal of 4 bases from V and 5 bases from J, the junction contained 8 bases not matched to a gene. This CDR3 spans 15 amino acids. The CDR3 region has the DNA TGTGCCAGCAGTGCTATAGCGGGGGTCCAGGAGACCCAGTACTTC. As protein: CASSAIAGVQETQYF.

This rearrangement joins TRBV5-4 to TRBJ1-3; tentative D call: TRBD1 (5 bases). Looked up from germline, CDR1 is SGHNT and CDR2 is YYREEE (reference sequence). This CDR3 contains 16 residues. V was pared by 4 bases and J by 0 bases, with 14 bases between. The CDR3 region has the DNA TGTGCCAGCAGCCCGGGACGGCAGAACTCTGGAAACACCATATATTTT. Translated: CASSPGRQNSGNTIYF.

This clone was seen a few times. The CDR3: CSVEVGPWDKDYTDTQYF. DNA of the CDR3: TGCAGCGTTGAAGTGGGGCCTTGGGACAAGGATTACACAGATACGCAGTATTTT. The chain links TRBV29-1 to TRBJ2-3, with D perhaps matching TRBD1 (6 bases). The CDR3 sequence is 18 residues long. V was shortened by 1 base and J by 2 bases, with 22 bases between the two germline ends. Germline V gene sequence: CDR1 SQVTM, CDR2 ANQGSEA.

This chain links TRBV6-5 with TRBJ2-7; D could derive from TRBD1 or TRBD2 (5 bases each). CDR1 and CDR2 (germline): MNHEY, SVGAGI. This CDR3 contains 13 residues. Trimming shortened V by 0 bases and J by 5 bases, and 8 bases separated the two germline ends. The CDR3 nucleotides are TGTGCCAGCAGTTACTCGGGGGACCACGAGCAGTACTTC. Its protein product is CASSYSGDHEQYF.

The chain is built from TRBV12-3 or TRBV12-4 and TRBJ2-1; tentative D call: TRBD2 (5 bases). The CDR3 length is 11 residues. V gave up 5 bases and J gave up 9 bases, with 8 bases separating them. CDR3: CASSRRGEQFF. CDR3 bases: TGTGCCAGCAGTCGCCGGGGTGAGCAGTTCTTC.

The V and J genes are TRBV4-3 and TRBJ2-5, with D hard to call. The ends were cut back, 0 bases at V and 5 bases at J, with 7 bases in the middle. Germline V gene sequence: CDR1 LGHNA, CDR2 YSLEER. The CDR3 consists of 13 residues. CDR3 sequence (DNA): TGCGCCAGCAGCCAAGACCCCCGGGAGACCCAGTACTTC. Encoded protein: CASSQDPRETQYF.

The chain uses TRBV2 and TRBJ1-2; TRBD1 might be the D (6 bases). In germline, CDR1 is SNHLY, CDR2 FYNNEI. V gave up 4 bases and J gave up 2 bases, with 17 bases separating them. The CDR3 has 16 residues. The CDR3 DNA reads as TGTGCCAGCAGTGGTGGACTCTTGAGGGGGAACTATGGCTACACCTTC. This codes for CASSGGLLRGNYGYTF.

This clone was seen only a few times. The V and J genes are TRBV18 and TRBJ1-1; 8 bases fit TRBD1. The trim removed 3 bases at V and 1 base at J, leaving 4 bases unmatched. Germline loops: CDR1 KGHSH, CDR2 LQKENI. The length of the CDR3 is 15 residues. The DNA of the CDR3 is TGTGCCAGCTCACCCTCAACAGGGGGGAACACTGAAGCTTTCTTT. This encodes CASSPSTGGNTEAFF.

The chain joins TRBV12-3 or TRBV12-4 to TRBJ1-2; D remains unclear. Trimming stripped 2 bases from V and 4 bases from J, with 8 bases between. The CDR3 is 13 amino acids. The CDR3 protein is CASSLSWVYGYTF. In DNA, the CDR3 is TGTGCCAGCAGTTTAAGCTGGGTCTATGGCTACACCTTC.

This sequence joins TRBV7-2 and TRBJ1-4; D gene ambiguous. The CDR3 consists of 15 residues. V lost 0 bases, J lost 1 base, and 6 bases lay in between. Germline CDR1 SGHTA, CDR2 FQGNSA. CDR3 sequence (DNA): TGTGCCAGCAGCTTAGCACGGAGAACTAATGAAAAACTGTTTTTT. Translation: CASSLARRTNEKLFF.

The CDR3 here is CASSLVRPRTLNTEAFF. In DNA, the CDR3 is TGCGCCAGCAGCTTGGTCCGACCCAGGACCTTGAACACTGAAGCTTTCTTT. The V and J genes are TRBV5-1 and TRBJ1-1; no reliable D call. From germline, CDR1 is SGHRS and CDR2 YFSETQ. This CDR3 has 17 amino acids. V lost 0 bases and J 0 bases, leaving 15 bases between the germline ends.

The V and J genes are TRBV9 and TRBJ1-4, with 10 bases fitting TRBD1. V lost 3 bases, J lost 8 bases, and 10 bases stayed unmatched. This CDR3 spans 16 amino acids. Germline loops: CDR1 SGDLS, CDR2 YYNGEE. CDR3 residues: CASSATGGMSGEKLFF. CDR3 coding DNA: TGTGCCAGCAGCGCGACAGGGGGCATGTCTGGGGAAAAACTGTTTTTT.

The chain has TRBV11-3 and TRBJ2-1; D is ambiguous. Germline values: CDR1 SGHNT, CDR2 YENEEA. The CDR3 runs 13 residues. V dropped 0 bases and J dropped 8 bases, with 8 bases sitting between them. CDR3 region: CASSLDLQHEQFF. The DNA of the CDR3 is TGTGCCAGCAGCTTAGATCTCCAACATGAGCAGTTCTTC.

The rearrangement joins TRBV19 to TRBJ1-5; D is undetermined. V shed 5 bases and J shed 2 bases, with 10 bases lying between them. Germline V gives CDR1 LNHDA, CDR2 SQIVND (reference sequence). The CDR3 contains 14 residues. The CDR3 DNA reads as TGTGCCAGTAGTCTCCACTCGGGCAATCAGCCCCAGCATTTT. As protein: CASSLHSGNQPQHF.

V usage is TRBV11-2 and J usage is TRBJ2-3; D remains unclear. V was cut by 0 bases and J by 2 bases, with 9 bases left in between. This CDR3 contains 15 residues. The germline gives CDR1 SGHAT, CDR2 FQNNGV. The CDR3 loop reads CASSLDQWVTDTQYF. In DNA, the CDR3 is TGTGCCAGCAGCTTAGATCAATGGGTCACAGATACGCAGTATTTT. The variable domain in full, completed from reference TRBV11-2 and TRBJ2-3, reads EAGVAQSPRYKIIEKRQSVAFWCNPISGHATLYWYQQILGQGPKLLIQFQNNGVVDDSQLPKDRFSAERLKGVDSTLKIQPAKLEDSAVYLCASSLDQWVTDTQYFGPGTRLTVL.

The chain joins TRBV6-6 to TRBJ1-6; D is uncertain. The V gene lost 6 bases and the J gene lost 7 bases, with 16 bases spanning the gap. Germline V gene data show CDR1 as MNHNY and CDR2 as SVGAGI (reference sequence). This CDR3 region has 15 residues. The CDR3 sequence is CASRLDGRENSPLHF. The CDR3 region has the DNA TGTGCCAGCAGACTTGACGGACGGGAGAATTCACCCCTCCACTTT.

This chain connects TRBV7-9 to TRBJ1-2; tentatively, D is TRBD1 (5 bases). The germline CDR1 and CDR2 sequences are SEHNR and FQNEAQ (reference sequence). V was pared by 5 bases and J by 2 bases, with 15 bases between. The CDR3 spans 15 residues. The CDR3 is CASSQHGRGNYGYTF. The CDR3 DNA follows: TGTGCCAGCAGCCAGCACGGACGGGGGAACTATGGCTACACCTTC.

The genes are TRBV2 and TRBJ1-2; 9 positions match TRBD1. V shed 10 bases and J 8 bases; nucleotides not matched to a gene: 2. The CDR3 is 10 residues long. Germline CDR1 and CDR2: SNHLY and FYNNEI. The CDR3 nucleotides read TGTGCCAACAGGGGGCGAGGCTACACCTTC. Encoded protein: CANRGRGYTF.

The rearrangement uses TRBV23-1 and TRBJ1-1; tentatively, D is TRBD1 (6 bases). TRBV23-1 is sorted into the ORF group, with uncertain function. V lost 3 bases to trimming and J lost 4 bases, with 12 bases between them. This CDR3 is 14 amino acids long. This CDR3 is CASSHRGRRTEAFF. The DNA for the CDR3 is TGCGCCAGCAGTCATCGGGGGCGACGCACTGAAGCTTTCTTT.

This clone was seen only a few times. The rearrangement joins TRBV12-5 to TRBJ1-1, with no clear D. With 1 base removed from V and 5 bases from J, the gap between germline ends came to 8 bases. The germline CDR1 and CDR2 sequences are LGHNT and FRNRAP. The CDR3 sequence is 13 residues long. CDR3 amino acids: CASGLDGNTEAFF. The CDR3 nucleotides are TGTGCTAGTGGTTTGGACGGGAATACTGAAGCTTTCTTT.

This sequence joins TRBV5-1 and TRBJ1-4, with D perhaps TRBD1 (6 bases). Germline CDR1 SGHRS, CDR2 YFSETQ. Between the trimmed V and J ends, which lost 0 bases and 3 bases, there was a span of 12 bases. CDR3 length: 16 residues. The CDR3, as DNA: TGCGCCAGCAGCTTGGACTGGGGGCGGCCTAATGAAAAACTGTTTTTT. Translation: CASSLDWGRPNEKLFF.